This T cell receptor beta chain was captured in a study of chemoradiotherapy in HPV16-positive cancers (dated by TCRdb to the early 2020s). The study in broad terms: Candidate HPV-specific T-cell clones and common TCR motifs were defined by functional T-cell assays performed on cells from a couple of HPV16-positive patients. The candidate HPV-specific TCRs and motifs were subsequently tracked in TCR repertoires obtained from roughly 85 patients with HPV-related cancers. The study set out to ask whether T-cell immunity against the HPV oncoproteins E6 and E7 changes over the course of chemoradiotherapy and whether that immunity affects survival.

Repertoires were sampled multiple times during chemoradiotherapy, which allowed clonal expansion in the tumor microenvironment to be followed. Library construction relied on the immunoSEQ multiplex PCR assay. TCRdb carries this immuneACCESS record with in-frame sequences only. Its versions omit some clonotypes, under half of them owing to an unresolved V gene in the studies checked, with the rest unexplained. Here the sample has 2,000 or so clones; roughly 79% occur a single time. 9.8% of the sample belongs to the ten largest clones. On the study overall, not on this receptor specifically: The functional definition of HPV-specific T cells was derived from only a couple of HPV16-positive patients, and the survival association was reported for HPV16-positive patients. Expansion of candidate HPV-specific clones and E7-related TCR motifs was observed in the tumor microenvironment during treatment, whereas no such expansion was observed for non-HPV-specific T cells. In HPV16-positive patients, expansion of HPV-responsive T cells during chemoradiotherapy was found to be associated with improved recurrence-free survival.

On this clone itself: The target of this receptor is not known. No base-level quality is on record; no much larger clone is a single base apart.

Taken from cysteine to phenylalanine, the CDR3 has 16 residues. Only CDR3 DNA is held: 48 bases, read in frame from base 1. CDR1 and CDR2, per the germline V gene, are SGHDN and FVKESK. V gives up 1 base and J gives up 0 bases, and the segment between their germline ends measures 12 bases. The receptor's source is a human donor with HPV-associated anogenital cancer. This sequence uses TRBV14 and TRBJ2-5; no D gene can be assigned with confidence. The specimen was tumor tissue, collected from a patient who underwent chemoradiotherapy. CDR3 loop: CASSQGPLVYQETQYF. The DNA reads as follows: TGTGCCAGCAGCCAAGGTCCCCTGGTGTACCAAGAGACCCAGTACTTC.